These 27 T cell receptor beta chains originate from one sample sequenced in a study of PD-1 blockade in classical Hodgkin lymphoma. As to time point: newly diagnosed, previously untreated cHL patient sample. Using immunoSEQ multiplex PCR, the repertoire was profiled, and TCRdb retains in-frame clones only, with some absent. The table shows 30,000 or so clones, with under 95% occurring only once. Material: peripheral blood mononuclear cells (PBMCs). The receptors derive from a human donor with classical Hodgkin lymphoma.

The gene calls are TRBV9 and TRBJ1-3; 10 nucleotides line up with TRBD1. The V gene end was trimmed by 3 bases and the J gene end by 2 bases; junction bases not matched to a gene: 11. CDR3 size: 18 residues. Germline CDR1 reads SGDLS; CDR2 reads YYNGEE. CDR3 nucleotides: TGTGCCAGCAGCGGTCCGGGACAGGGGCGCAGTGCTGGAAACACCATATATTTT. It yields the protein CASSGPGQGRSAGNTIYF.

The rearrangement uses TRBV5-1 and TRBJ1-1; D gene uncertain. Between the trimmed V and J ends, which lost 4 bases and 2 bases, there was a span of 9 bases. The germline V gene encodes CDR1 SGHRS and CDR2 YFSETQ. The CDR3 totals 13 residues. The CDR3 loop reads CASSGRSNTEAFF. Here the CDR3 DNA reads TGCGCCAGCAGCGGACGTTCCAACACTGAAGCTTTCTTT.

The CDR3 spells CASSLDPRRTGRRTEAFF. The CDR3 region has the DNA TGCGCCAGCAGCTTGGACCCCAGAAGAACAGGGAGGAGGACTGAAGCTTTCTTT. The chain employs TRBV5-1 and TRBJ1-1; possible D gene TRBD1, 6 bases. V lost 0 bases, J lost 5 bases, and 23 bases lay in between. Germline V gene sequence: CDR1 SGHRS, CDR2 YFSETQ. CDR3 length: 18 residues.

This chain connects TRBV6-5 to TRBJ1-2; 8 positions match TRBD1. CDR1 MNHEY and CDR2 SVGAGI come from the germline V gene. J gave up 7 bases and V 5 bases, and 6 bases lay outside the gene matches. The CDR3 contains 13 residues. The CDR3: CASSKTGVRGYTF. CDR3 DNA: TGTGCCAGCAGTAAGACAGGGGTGCGTGGCTACACCTTC.

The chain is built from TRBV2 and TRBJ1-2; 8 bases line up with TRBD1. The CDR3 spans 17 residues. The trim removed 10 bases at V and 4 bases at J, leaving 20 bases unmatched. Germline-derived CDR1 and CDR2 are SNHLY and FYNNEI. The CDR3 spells CAIRPIRQGIAGYGYTF. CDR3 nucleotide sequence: TGTGCCATCCGACCCATTAGACAGGGGATCGCCGGCTATGGCTACACCTTC. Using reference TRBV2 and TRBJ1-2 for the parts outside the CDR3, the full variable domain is EPEVTQTPSHQVTQMGQEVILRCVPISNHLYFYWYRQILGQKVEFLVSFYNNEISEKSEIFDDQFSVERPDGSNFTLKIRSTKLEDSAMYFCAIRPIRQGIAGYGYTFGSGTRLTVV.

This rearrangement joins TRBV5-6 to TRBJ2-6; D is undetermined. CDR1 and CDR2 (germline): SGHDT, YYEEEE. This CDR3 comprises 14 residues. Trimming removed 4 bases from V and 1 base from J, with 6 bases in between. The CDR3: CASSLLSGANVLTF. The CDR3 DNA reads TGTGCCAGCAGCCTCCTTTCTGGGGCCAACGTCCTGACTTTC.

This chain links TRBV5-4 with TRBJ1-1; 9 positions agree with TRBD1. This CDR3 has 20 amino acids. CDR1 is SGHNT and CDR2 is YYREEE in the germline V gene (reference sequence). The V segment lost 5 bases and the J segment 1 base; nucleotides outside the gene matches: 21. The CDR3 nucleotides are TGTGCCAGCAGAGCCGACCTCACAGGGGGCATAAGAGGGTGGAACACTGAAGCTTTCTTT. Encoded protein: CASRADLTGGIRGWNTEAFF.

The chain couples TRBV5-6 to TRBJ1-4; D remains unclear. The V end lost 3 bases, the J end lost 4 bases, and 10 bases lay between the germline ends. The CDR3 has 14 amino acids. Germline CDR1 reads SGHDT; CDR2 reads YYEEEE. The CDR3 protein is CASSSGQRNEKLFF. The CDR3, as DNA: TGTGCCAGCAGCTCCGGCCAGCGTAATGAAAAACTGTTTTTT.

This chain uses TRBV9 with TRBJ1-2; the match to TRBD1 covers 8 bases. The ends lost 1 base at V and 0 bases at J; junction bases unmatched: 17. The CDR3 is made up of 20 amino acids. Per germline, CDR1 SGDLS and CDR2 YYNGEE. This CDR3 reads CASSVILSPEQGVSNYGYTF. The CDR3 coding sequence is TGTGCCAGCAGCGTAATCTTGTCCCCAGAACAGGGGGTGTCTAACTATGGCTACACCTTC.

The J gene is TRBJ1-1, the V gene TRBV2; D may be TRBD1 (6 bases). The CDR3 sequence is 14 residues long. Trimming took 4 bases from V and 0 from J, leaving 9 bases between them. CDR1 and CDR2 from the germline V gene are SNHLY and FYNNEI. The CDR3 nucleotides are TGTGCCAGCAGTGGGGGGCGGCTGAACACTGAAGCTTTCTTT. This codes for CASSGGRLNTEAFF.

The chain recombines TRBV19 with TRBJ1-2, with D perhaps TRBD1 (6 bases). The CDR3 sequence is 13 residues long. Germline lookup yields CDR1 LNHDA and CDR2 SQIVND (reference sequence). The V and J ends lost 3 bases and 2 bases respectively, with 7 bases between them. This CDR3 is CASSIRGNYGYTF. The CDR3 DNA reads TGTGCCAGTAGTATTAGGGGGAACTATGGCTACACCTTC.

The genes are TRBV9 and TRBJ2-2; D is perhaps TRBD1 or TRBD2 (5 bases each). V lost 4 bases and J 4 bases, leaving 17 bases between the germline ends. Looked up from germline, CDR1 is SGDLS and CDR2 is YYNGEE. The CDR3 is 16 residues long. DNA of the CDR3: TGTGCCAGCAGCTCCACGGGACCACGAGGCACCGGGGAGCTGTTTTTT. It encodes CASSSTGPRGTGELFF.

CDR3 DNA: TGTGCCAGCAGCCACCCGGGACAGGACGAGCAGTACTTC. It is translated as CASSHPGQDEQYF. This chain uses TRBV4-2 with TRBJ2-7, with 8 bases aligning to TRBD1. The CDR3 has 13 amino acids. Germline loops: CDR1 LGHNA, CDR2 YNFKEQ. The V segment lost 3 bases and the J segment 5 bases; nucleotides outside the gene matches: 3.

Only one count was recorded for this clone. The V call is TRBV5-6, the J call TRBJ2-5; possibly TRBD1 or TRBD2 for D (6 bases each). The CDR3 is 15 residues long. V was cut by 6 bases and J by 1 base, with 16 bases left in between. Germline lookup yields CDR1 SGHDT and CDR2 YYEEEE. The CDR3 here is CASTRLDRPQETQYF. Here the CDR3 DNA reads TGTGCCAGCACCAGACTAGACAGGCCCCAAGAGACCCAGTACTTC.

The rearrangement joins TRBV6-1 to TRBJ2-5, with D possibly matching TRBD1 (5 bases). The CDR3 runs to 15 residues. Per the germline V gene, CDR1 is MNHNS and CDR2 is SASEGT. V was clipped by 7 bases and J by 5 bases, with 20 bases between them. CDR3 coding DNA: TGTGCCAGCATAAGGGGAAGGCCGCCATTGGAGACCCAGTACTTC. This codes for CASIRGRPPLETQYF.

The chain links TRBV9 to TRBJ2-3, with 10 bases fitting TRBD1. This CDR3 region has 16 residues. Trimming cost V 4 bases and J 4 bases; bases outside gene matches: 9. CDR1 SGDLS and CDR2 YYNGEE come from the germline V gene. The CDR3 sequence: CASSFSPGTGADTQYF. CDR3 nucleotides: TGTGCCAGCAGCTTCTCACCCGGGACAGGGGCAGATACGCAGTATTTT.

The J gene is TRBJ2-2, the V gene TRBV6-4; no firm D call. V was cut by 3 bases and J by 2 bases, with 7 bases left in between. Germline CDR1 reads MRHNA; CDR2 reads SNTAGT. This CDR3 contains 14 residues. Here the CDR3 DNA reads TGTGCCAGCAGTGAACAGCGTAACACCGGGGAGCTGTTTTTT. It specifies CASSEQRNTGELFF.

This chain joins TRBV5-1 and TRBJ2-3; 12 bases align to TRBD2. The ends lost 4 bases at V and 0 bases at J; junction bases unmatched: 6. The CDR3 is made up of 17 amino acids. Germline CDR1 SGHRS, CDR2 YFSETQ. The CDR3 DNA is TGCGCCAGCAGCAGGGGACTAGCGGGCTCTAGCACAGATACGCAGTATTTT. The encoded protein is CASSRGLAGSSTDTQYF. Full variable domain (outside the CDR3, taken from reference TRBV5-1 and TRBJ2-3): KAGVTQTPRYLIKTRGQQVTLSCSPISGHRSVSWYQQTPGQGLQFLFEYFSETQRNKGNFPGRFSGRQFSNSRSEMNVSTLELGDSALYLCASSRGLAGSSTDTQYFGPGTRLTVL.

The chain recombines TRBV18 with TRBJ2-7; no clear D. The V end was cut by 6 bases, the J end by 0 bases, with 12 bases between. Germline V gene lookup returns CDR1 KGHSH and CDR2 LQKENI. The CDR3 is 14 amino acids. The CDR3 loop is CASSPGSYSYEQYF. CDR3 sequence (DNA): TGTGCCAGCTCCCCCGGGTCCTACTCCTACGAGCAGTACTTC.

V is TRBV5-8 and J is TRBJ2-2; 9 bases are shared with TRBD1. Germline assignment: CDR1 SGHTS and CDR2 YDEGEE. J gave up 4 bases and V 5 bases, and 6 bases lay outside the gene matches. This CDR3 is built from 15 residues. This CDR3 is CASSQGTGLTGELFF. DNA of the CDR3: TGTGCCAGCAGTCAAGGGACAGGGCTCACCGGGGAGCTGTTTTTT.

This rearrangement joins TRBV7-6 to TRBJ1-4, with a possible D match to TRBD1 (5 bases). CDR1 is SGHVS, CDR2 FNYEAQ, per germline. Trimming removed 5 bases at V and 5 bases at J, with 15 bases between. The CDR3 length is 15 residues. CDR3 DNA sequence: TGTGCCAGCAGCCTCCACGGGACGGGGAATGAAAAACTGTTTTTT. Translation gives CASSLHGTGNEKLFF.

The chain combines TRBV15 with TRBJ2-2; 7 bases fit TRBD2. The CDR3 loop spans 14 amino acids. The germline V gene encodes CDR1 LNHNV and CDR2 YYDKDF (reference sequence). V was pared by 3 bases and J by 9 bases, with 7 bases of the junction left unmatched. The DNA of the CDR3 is TGTGCCACCAGCAGGGGAGGGGTCATCAGGGAGCTGTTTTTT. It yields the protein CATSRGGVIRELFF.

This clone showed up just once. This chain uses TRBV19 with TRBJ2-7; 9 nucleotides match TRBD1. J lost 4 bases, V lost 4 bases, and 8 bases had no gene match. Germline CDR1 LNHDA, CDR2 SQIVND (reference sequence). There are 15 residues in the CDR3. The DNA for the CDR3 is TGTGCCAGTAGTACCCCCCCGGACAGGGGTTACGAGCAGTACTTC. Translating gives CASSTPPDRGYEQYF.

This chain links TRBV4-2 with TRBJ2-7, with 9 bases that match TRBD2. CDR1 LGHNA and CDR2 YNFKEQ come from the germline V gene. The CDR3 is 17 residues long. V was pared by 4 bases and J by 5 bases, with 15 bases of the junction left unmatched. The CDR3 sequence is CASSLLLPTSGWDEQYF. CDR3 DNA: TGTGCCAGCAGCCTCCTTTTGCCGACTAGCGGATGGGACGAGCAGTACTTC.

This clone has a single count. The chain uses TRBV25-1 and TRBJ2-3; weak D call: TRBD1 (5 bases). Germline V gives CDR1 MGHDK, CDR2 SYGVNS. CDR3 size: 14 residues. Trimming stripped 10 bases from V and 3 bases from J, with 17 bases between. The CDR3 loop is CATSTDSGTDTQYF. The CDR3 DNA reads TGTGCCACCTCCACTGACTCAGGGACAGATACGCAGTATTTT.

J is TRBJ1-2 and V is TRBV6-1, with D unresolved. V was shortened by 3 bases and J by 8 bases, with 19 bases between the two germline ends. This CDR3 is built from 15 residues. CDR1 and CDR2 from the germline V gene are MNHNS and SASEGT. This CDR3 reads CASSEKGTFLRGYTF. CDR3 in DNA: TGTGCCAGCAGTGAGAAAGGTACATTCCTGAGGGGCTACACCTTC.

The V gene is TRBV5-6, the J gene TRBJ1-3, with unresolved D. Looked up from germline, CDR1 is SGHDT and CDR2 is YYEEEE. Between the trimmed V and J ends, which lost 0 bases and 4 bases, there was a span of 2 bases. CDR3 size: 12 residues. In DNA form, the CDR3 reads TGTGCCAGCAGCTTGGGCGGAAACACCATATATTTT. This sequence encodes CASSLGGNTIYF.